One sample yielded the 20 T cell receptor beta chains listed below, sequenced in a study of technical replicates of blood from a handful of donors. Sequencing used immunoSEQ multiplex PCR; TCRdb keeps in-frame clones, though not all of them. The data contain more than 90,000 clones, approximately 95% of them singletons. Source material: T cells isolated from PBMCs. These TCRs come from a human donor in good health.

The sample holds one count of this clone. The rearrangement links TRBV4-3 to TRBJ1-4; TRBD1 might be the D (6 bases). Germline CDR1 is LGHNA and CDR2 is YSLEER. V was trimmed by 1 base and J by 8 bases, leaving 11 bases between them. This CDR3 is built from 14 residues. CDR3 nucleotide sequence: TGCGCCAGCAGCCAAGGGGCAGGGGTGGAAAAACTGTTTTTT. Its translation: CASSQGAGVEKLFF.

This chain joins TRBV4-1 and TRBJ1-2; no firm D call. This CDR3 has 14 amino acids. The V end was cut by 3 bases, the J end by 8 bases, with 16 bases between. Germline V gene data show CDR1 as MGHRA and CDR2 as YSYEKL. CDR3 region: CASSHEEGPTGYTF. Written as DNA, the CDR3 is TGCGCCAGCAGCCATGAGGAAGGTCCAACCGGCTACACCTTC.

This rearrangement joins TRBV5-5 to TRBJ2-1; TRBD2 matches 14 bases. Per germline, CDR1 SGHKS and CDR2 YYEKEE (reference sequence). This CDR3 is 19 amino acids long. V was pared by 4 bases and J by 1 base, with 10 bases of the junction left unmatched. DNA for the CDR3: TGTGCCAGCAGCCGCTTGGGACTAGCGGGAGTGTGTTCCTACAATGAGCAGTTCTTC. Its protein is CASSRLGLAGVCSYNEQFF. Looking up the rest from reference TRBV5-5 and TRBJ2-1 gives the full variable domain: DAGVTQSPTHLIKTRGQQVTLRCSPISGHKSVSWYQQVLGQGPQFIFQYYEKEERGRGNFPDRFSARQFPNYSSELNVNALLLGDSALYLCASSRLGLAGVCSYNEQFFGPGTRLTVL.

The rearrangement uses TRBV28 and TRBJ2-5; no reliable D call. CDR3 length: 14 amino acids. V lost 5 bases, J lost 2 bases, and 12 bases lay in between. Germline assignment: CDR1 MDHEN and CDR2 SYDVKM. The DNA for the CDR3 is TGTGCCAGCAGTCCGCAGAAGTTTCAAGAGACCCAGTACTTC. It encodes CASSPQKFQETQYF.

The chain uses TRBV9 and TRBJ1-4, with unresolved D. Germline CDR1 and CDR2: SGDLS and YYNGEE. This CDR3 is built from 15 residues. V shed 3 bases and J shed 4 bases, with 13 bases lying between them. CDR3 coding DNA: TGTGCCAGCAGCGGGGAGGACGGAAATAATGAAAAACTGTTTTTT. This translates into CASSGEDGNNEKLFF.

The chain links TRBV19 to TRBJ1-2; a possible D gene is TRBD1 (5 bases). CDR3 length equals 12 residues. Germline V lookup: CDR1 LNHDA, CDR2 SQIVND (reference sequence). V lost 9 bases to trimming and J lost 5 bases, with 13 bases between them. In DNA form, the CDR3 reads TGTGCCAGCAGGGATAGTGGGTATGGCTACACCTTC. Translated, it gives CASRDSGYGYTF.

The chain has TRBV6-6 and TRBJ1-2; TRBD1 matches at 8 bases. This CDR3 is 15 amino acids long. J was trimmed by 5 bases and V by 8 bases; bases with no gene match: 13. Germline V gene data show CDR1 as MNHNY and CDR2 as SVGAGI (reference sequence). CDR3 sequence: CASSGTGGQEYGYTF. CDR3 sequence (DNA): TGTGCCAGCTCCGGGACAGGTGGTCAGGAATATGGCTACACCTTC.

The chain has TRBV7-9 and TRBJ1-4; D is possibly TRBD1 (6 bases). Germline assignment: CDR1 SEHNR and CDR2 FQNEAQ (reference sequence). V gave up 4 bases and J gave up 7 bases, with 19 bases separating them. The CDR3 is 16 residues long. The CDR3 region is CASSSPVSRGGEKLFF. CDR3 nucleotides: TGTGCCAGCAGCTCCCCCGTCAGCAGGGGCGGTGAAAAACTGTTTTTT.

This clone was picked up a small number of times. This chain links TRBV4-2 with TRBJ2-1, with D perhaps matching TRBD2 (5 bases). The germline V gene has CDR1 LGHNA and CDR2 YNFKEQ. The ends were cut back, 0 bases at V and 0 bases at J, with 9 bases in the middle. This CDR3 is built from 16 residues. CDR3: CASSQEEAGSYNEQFF. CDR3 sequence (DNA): TGTGCCAGCAGCCAAGAAGAGGCGGGCTCCTACAATGAGCAGTTCTTC.

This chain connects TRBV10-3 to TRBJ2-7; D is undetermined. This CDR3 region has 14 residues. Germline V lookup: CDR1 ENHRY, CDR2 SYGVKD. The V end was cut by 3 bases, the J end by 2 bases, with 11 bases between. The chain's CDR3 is CAISETTTPYEQYF. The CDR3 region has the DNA TGTGCCATCAGTGAAACTACAACACCCTACGAGCAGTACTTC.

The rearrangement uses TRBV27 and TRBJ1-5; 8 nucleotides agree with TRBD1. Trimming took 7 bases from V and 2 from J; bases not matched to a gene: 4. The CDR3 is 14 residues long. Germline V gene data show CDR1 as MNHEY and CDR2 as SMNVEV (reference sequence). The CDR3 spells CASTLTGGNQPQHF. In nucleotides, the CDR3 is TGTGCCAGCACCTTGACAGGGGGCAATCAGCCCCAGCATTTT.

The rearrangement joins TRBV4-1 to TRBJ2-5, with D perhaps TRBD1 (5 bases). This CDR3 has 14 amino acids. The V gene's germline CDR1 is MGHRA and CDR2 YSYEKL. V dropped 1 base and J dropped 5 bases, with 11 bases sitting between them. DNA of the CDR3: TGCGCCAGCAGCCAAGTTGGCAGGGTTGAGACCCAGTACTTC. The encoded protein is CASSQVGRVETQYF.

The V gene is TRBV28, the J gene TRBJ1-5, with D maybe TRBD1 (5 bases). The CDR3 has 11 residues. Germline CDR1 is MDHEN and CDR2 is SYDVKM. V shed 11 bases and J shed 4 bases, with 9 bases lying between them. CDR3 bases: TGTGCCGCCTCAGGGAATCAGCCCCAGCATTTT. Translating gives CAASGNQPQHF.

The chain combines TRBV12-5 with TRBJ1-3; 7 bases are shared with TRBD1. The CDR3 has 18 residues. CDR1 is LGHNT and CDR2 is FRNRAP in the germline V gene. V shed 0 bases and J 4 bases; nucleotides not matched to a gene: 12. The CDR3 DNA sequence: TGTGCTAGTGGTTTGGTATTGGGACAGCTCTTGGCCGGAAACACCATATATTTT. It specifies CASGLVLGQLLAGNTIYF.

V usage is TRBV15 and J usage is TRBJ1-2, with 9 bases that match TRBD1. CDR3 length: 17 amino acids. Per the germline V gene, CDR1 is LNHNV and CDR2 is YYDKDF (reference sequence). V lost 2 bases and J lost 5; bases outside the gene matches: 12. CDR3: CATSRYGQGIGTYGYTF. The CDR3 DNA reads TGTGCCACCAGCAGATATGGACAGGGGATTGGGACTTATGGCTACACCTTC. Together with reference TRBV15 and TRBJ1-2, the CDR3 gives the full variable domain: DAMVIQNPRYQVTQFGKPVTLSCSQTLNHNVMYWYQQKSSQAPKLLFHYYDKDFNNEADTPDNFQSRRPNTSFCFLDIRSPGLGDTAMYLCATSRYGQGIGTYGYTFGSGTRLTVV.

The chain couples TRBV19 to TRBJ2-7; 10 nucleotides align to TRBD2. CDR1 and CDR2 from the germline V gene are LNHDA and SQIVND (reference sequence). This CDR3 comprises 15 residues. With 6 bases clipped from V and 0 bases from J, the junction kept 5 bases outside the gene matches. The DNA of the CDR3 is TGTGCCAGTAGGGAGACTAGCGGGTCCTCCTACGAGCAGTACTTC. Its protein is CASRETSGSSYEQYF.

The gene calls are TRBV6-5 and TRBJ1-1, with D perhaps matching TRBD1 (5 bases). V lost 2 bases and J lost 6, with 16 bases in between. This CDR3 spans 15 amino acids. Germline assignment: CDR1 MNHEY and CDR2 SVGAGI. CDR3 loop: CASSYGNRPISEAFF. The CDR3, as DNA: TGTGCCAGCAGTTACGGGAACAGGCCGATATCTGAAGCTTTCTTT.

CDR3 bases: TGTGCCAGCAGCGAGGGGACAGGGGGTGCCACCGGGGAGCTGTTTTTT. Amino acid sequence: CASSEGTGGATGELFF. V gene TRBV5-4 combines with J gene TRBJ2-2; 11 bases align to TRBD1. V shed 4 bases, J shed 4 bases, and the junction held 6 bases outside the gene matches. The CDR3 runs to 16 residues. Germline V gene sequence: CDR1 SGHNT, CDR2 YYREEE (reference sequence).

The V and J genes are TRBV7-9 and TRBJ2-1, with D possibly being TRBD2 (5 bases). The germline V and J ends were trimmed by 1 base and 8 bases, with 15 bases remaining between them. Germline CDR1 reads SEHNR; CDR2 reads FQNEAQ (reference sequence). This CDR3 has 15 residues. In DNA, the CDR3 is TGTGCCAGCAGCTTAGTAGTCCGGGGATGGGATGAGCAGTTCTTC. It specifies CASSLVVRGWDEQFF.

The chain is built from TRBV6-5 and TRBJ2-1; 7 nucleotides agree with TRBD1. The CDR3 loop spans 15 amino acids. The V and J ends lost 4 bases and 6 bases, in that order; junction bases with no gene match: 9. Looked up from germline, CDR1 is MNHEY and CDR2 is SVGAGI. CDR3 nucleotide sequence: TGTGCCAGCAGTTGGACAGGCCCGTCTGGCAATGAGCAGTTCTTC. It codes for CASSWTGPSGNEQFF.